Detailed here is one T cell receptor beta chain. No antigen is known for it. CDR1 is SGHAT and CDR2 is FQNNGV in the germline V gene. The CDR3 covers 12 residues. J was trimmed by 8 bases and V by 2 bases; bases with no gene match: 0. PCR involved 60 Vbeta and 13 Jbeta primers. TCRdb's table, derived via immunoSEQ multiplex PCR, lists solely in-frame clones and lacks some. This sample's clone table lists around 52,000 clones. These data belong to a study of cytomegalovirus exposure and HLA in healthy donors. The overall study: Membership in the Caucasian-associated ancestry cluster was found for 65% to 85% of approximately 400 genotyped donors. Overall study results and limits: Owing to their indistinguishability, certain V segments, notably TRBV6-2 and TRBV6-3, were excluded. The study recorded 164 TCR beta chains that were cytomegalovirus-associated.

The donors comprised healthy bone marrow donors. The TCR sequence derives from a man aged 40-50 years in good health and CMV-seropositive. This chain connects TRBV11-2 to TRBJ2-3; 8 bases map to TRBD2. Sequencing used PBMCs. The CDR3 sequence is CASSLRGGTQYF. In DNA form, the CDR3 reads TGTGCCAGCAGCTTACGGGGGGGTACGCAGTATTTT.